This T cell receptor (beta chain) was obtained from a study of shared clonotypes between healthy human individuals (dated by TCRdb to the early 2020s). With respect to the entire study: The cohort comprised a couple of women and three men aged 18 to 49 years. Per donor, leukapheresis produced somewhere between about 0.9 and 9.5 billion PBMCs. To increase sequencing depth and limit assay-specific biases, different laboratories used diverse techniques to prepare libraries and sequence TCR repertoires. To estimate repertoire size and how much clonotype sharing occurs between individuals, the study deeply sequenced the blood TCR repertoires of roughly 5 healthy adults. For each donor, CD4 naive and CD4 memory were each run on three plates, CD8 naive on two plates, and CD8 memory on one plate. General study outcomes and caveats: Sampling was limited to blood, and TCR repertoires in tissue likely differ from TCR repertoires in blood. Across four donors, 5% to 6% of naive CD4, roughly 3.3% of naive CD8, 2.3% of memory CD4, and approximately 0.4% of memory CD8 clonotypes were shared. Pairwise subsampling indicated that sequencing depth was expected to affect the degree of clonotype sharing among donors. Naive subsets generally had larger estimated clonotype richness than memory subsets. Compared with non-shared clonotypes, clonotypes shared by all four sorted-subset donors had higher generation probabilities. Rarefaction of sorted-subset datasets indicated incomplete sequencing despite the large sequencing depth. The small number of donors limited the genetic and exposure-history diversity represented.

Using the deep immunoSEQ assay, TCR CDR3 regions were amplified from genomic DNA by multiplex PCR. Genomic DNA extracted from each cell subset was distributed evenly over all wells of several immunoSEQ 96-well plates, and each plate served as one replicate. For sorted subsets, 200 to 250 ng of genomic DNA, equivalent to 25,000 to 35,000 T cell genomes, went into each replicate PCR. Purified libraries were measured with a Qubit 3.0 fluorometer, size-checked on a Bioanalyzer 2100, and measured again with the KAPA Library Quantification kit. Every immunoSEQ 96-well plate was sequenced on a dedicated single-read 150-cycle Illumina NextSeq 550 flow cell. Per the authors' processing: Because the immunoSEQ output included only junctional sequences and no quality scores, the filtering could not be the same as the filtering used for full-length reads. Sequences were annotated with PyIR, a Python wrapper for IgBLAST v1.9, and V/J genes and CDR3 were assigned using IMGT germline references. Any read was removed if the V/J assignment was weak (E-value above 1e-6), the CDR3 was missing, or the read contained stop codons, out-of-frame junctions, or ambiguous translated residues. V3J clonotypes were defined as sequences sharing an identical inferred V gene, J gene, and CDR3 amino acid sequence. To compute the percentage overlap between repertoires, the number of shared unique clonotypes was divided by the size of the smaller repertoire. Three approaches were used to assess repertoire richness: RTK rarefaction, the Chao1 estimator, and Recon v2.1 estimates of unobserved clonotypes. Generation probabilities for all TCRbeta clonotypes obtained by the gDNA method from a handful of donors were computed using OLGA. This immuneACCESS table, as held by TCRdb, lists in-frame sequences with V and J called but not all clones. Of the missing ones, under half trace to an unresolved V gene in checked studies; the others have no known cause. V, J and clone size are taken as reported in that table, and D and trimming were inferred from the DNA itself. A total of about a million clones appear in this sample, over 75% of them only once. Of the sample, roughly 1.5% falls within the top ten clones.

Remarks on this clone: Its antigen remains unidentified. Base qualities are not provided; no much larger clone lies one nucleotide away.

Via the germline V gene, CDR1 is SGHRS and CDR2 YFSETQ. The CDR3 runs 15 residues from the cysteine to the phenylalanine. The retained sequence is limited to the CDR3, 45 bases, with the frame set at the first base. Trimming removed 4 bases from V and 3 bases from J, leaving 15 bases between the germline ends. Donors were healthy HIV-negative adults with no recently reported acute infections or vaccinations. Every donor was a Caucasian adult living in Nashville, Tennessee, USA. CD4+ T cells were enriched through magnetic negative selection, after which naive cells were positively selected on CD45RA and the remaining negative fraction served as the memory subset. Blood was collected by leukapheresis, and PBMCs were isolated by Ficoll-Histopaque density gradient centrifugation and then cryopreserved in liquid nitrogen vapor phase. Purity and quantity of every magnetically sorted T cell population were checked by analytical flow cytometry. From each sorted fraction, genomic DNA was isolated and quantified by UV absorbance on a Nanodrop 2000c.

This TCR came from a man between 18 and 29 years old in good health. The specimen was memory CD4+ T cells sorted from blood. Sample cell subset or site, as interpreted from the label and publication: CD45RA-negative fraction. The chain links TRBV5-1 with TRBJ2-3; TRBD2 could be the D gene, as 6 bases match. The nucleotide sequence is given as TGCGCCAGCAGCCTCAGCGGGCCACTTACAGATACGCAGTATTTT. It is translated as CASSLSGPLTDTQYF.